The 6 T cell receptor beta chains in this list originate from one sample, sequenced in a study of vaccination effects on CD4 cells after COVID-19. Their target antigens are unknown. The ViraFEST assay expanded antigen-specific CD4+ T cells with viral peptide pools before sequencing. Cells that had been cultured for ten to eleven days were the source of isolated CD4+ T cells. The person's infection with SARS-CoV-2, confirmed by PCR, took place between March and December 2020. The method was immunoSEQ multiplex PCR; TCRdb's version includes in-frame clones alone and lacks a portion of them. Altogether over 20,000 clones are present, over 65% being singletons, with the ten largest covering 38%. The sample consisted of CD4+ T cells from PBMCs cultured with a peptide pool, taken before COVID-19 vaccination. These receptors originate from a human donor who had a prior SARS-CoV-2 infection.

This chain links TRBV5-1 with TRBJ2-7, with D perhaps assigned TRBD1 or TRBD2 (5 bases each). Germline CDR1 and CDR2: SGHRS and YFSETQ. The V and J ends lost 0 bases and 6 bases respectively, with 16 bases between them. The CDR3 length is 15 residues. In DNA, the CDR3 is TGCGCCAGCAGCTTGGCACTCGACGGGGCTTCCGAGCAGTACTTC. It is translated as CASSLALDGASEQYF.

This chain connects TRBV7-2 to TRBJ1-5; no definite D call. This CDR3 has 14 residues. Germline values: CDR1 SGHTA, CDR2 FQGNSA. V was shortened by 3 bases and J by 0 bases, with 6 bases between the two germline ends. The CDR3 DNA reads as TGTGCCAGCAGCTTCTCCCCTAGCAATCAGCCCCAGCATTTT. Amino acid sequence: CASSFSPSNQPQHF.

This clone was detected only a few times. The gene calls are TRBV7-6 and TRBJ2-7; 8 positions match TRBD2. This CDR3 comprises 18 residues. The germline CDR1 and CDR2 sequences are SGHVS and FNYEAQ. V shed 5 bases and J 2 bases; nucleotides not matched to a gene: 17. CDR3: CASSTRTGTSSRAYEQYF. DNA for the CDR3: TGTGCCAGCAGCACCCGGACCGGGACTAGTTCAAGGGCCTACGAGCAGTACTTC.

The rearrangement uses TRBV5-6 and TRBJ1-2; D is perhaps TRBD1 (5 bases). The CDR3 consists of 14 residues. Germline V gene sequence: CDR1 SGHDT, CDR2 YYEEEE. Deletions cut 0 bases from V and 7 bases from J, with 13 bases between. For the CDR3, the DNA is TGTGCCAGCAGCTTGGGCGGGAATGGGGCTGGCTACACCTTC. Its protein product is CASSLGGNGAGYTF.

The chain employs TRBV9 and TRBJ2-1; TRBD2 agrees at 9 bases. CDR3 length: 15 amino acids. In germline, CDR1 is SGDLS, CDR2 YYNGEE. V shed 3 bases and J 7 bases; nucleotides not matched to a gene: 8. CDR3 bases: TGTGCCAGCAGCGCGCGCGGGGGGGCCGGGAATGAGCAGTTCTTC. Encoded protein: CASSARGGAGNEQFF.

This clone has just a few counts. The chain joins TRBV5-4 to TRBJ2-2; TRBD2 matches 15 bases. Per germline, CDR1 SGHNT and CDR2 YYREEE (reference sequence). V lost 6 bases, J lost 6 bases, and 9 bases stayed unmatched. This CDR3 has 17 residues. This chain's CDR3 is CASTHPGLAGGAGELFF. The CDR3 nucleotides are TGTGCCAGCACCCATCCGGGACTAGCGGGGGGCGCCGGGGAGCTGTTTTTT. Together with reference TRBV5-4 and TRBJ2-2, the CDR3 gives the full variable domain: ETGVTQSPTHLIKTRGQQVTLRCSSQSGHNTVSWYQQALGQGPQFIFQYYREEENGRGNFPPRFSGLQFPNYSSELNVNALELDDSALYLCASTHPGLAGGAGELFFGEGSRLTVL.